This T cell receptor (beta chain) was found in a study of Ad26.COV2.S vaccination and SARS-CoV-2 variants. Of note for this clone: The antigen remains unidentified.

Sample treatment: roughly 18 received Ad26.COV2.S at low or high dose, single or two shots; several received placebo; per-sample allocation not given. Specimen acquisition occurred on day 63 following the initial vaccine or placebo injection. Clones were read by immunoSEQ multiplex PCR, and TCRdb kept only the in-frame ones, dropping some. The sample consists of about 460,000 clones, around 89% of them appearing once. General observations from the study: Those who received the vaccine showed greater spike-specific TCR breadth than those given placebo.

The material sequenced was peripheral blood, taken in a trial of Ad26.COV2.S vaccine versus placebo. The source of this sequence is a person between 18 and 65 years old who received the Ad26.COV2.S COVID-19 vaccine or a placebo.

This CDR3 is CASSFGGQETQYF. DNA for the CDR3: TGTGCCAGCAGTTTTGGAGGACAAGAGACCCAGTACTTC. V usage is TRBV27 and J usage is TRBJ2-5; D may be TRBD2 (5 bases). The CDR3 sequence is 13 residues long. The germline V and J ends were trimmed by 3 bases and 2 bases, with 7 bases remaining between them. Germline-derived CDR1 and CDR2 are MNHEY and SMNVEV (reference sequence).